This entry describes one T cell receptor (beta chain). Its antigen is still unknown. This sample is part of a study of blood T cells in healthy people across ages. Samples had at least 7 million PBMCs isolated from them. Samples each had at least 6 micrograms of total RNA extracted. Overall study results and limits: Relative to aged donors, long-lived donors carried more naive CD4+ cells and displayed higher diversity.

Next came a second PCR, run for about 6 to 12 cycles, which used a sample-barcoded 5' primer along with a J-beta primer mix. From each sample, at least 2.5 million paired-end reads containing CDR3 were obtained. TCRdb used MiXCR to reprocess the 5' RACE reads, holding one entry per CDR3 protein. This table holds about 730,000 distinct CDR3 sequences, roughly 44% found once. The origin of this receptor is a woman aged 55-69 years in good health. Sequenced sample: blood.

In DNA, the CDR3 is TGTGCCAGCAGTCTCGGGCGAGGTCTGGAAGAGACCCAGTACTTC. Translating gives CASSLGRGLEETQYF. The V and J genes are TRBV27 and TRBJ2-7; D is uncertain. Matching the DNA end better, TRBJ2-5 makes the J call doubtful. CDR1 is MNHEY, CDR2 SMNVEV, per germline (reference sequence). This CDR3 is 15 amino acids long.